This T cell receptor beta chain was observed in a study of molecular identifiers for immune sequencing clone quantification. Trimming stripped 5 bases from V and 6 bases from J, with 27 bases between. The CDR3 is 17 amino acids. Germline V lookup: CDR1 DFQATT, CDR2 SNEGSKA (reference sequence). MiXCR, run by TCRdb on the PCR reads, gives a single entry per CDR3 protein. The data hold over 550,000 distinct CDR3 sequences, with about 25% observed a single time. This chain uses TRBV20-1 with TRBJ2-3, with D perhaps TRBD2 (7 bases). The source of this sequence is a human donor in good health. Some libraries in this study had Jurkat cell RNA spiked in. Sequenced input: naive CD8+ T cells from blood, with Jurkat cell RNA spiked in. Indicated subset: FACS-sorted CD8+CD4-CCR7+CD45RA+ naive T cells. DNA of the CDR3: TGCAGTGCTGTTCCTAAGGGGGGGGCCGCCCTCGTCGATACGCAGTATTTT. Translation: CSAVPKGGAALVDTQYF.